A selection of T cell receptor beta chains follows, all from one sample in a study of identical twins. TCRdb re-analysed the 5' RACE reads in MiXCR, keeping a single row per CDR3 protein. The data contain around 220,000 distinct CDR3 sequences, 11% to 15% of them singletons. The material sequenced was memory (CD45RO+) T cells sorted from blood. The source is a woman aged 18-29 years in good health. Each CDR3 is given with its conserved first and last residue. A D gene is named only where the DNA matches it firmly. Part of the rows lack a size; the others show once, few, many or a class for expanded clones.

J gene | clone size | V gene | D gene | CDR3 DNA | CDR3 protein
TRBJ2-5 | few | TRBV25-1 | . | TGTGCCACGACAACTTACCAAGAGACCCAGTACTTC | CATTTYQETQYF
TRBJ2-7 | . | TRBV20-1 | . | TGCAGTGCTAGAGATAAGGGGGTGACCTACGAGCAGTACTTC | CSARDKGVTYEQYF
TRBJ2-7 | . | TRBV4-2 | TRBD1 | TGTGCCAGCAGCCAGTGGGACAGGGGTTACGAGCAGTACTTC | CASSQWDRGYEQYF
TRBJ2-5 | many | TRBV29-1 | TRBD2 | TGCAGCGTCCAACGGGGGGGAGGGGAGACCCAGTACTTC | CSVQRGGGETQYF
TRBJ1-5 | few | TRBV3-1 | . | TGTGCCAGCAGCCAAGAGGACTCCGTATGGTGTCAGCCCCAGCATTTT | CASSQEDSVWCQPQHF
TRBJ1-6 | . | TRBV30 | . | TGTGCCTGGAACCGGGGCATAGTCTCACCCCTCCACTTT | CAWNRGIVSPLHF
TRBJ1-1 | medium-sized | TRBV12-3/TRBV12-4 | TRBD1 | TGTGCCAGCAGTTCGTATATAGACAGGGACACTGAAGCTTTCTTT | CASSSYIDRDTEAFF
TRBJ2-1 | few | TRBV4-3 | TRBD2 | TGCGCCAGCAGCCAAGTAGGAGCGGGAGTGCACAATGAGCAGTTCTTC | CASSQVGAGVHNEQFF
TRBJ1-2 | many | TRBV12-3/TRBV12-4 | TRBD1 | TGTGCCAGCAGCCTACGGGGACAGAGACTTAACTATGGCTACACCTTC | CASSLRGQRLNYGYTF
TRBJ2-3 | few | TRBV12-3/TRBV12-4 | . | TGTGCCAGCAGTTTAGCCGGGATAGGAGATACGCAGTATTTT | CASSLAGIGDTQYF
TRBJ2-1 | many | TRBV5-1 | . | TGCGCCAGCAGCTTGAATCGGCTGAACGAGCAGTTCTTC | CASSLNRLNEQFF
TRBJ2-7 | few | TRBV29-1 | . | TGCAGCGTTGGTCGGGACTGGAGCTACGAGCAGTACTTC | CSVGRDWSYEQYF
TRBJ1-2 | many | TRBV5-1 | . | TGCGCCAGCAGCCCGGACAGCTTTAACTATGGCTACACCTTC | CASSPDSFNYGYTF
TRBJ2-2 | many | TRBV12-5 | . | TGTGCTAGTGGTCCCCCTCGCGGGGTAAACACCGGGGAGCTGTTTTTT | CASGPPRGVNTGELFF
TRBJ2-1 | few | TRBV2 | TRBD1 | TGTGCCAGCAGTGGACAGGGGAGCTCCTACAATGAGCAGTTCTTC | CASSGQGSSYNEQFF
TRBJ2-1 | few | TRBV12-3/TRBV12-4 | . | TGTGCCAGCAGTTTGGACCTCCCTGAGCAGTTCTTC | CASSLDLPEQFF
TRBJ1-2 | . | TRBV6-5 | . | TGTGCCAGCAGTTACTCCTTATTATCCCGGGGGCGATCCTATGGCTACACCTTC | CASSYSLLSRGRSYGYTF
TRBJ2-1 | few | TRBV20-1 | TRBD2 | TGCAGTGCTAGAATCGGCGGGGGAATTAACAATGAGCAGTTCTTC | CSARIGGGINNEQFF
TRBJ2-7 | . | TRBV6-5 | . | TGTGCCAGCACCTCGGGGGTCTACGAGCAGTACTTC | CASTSGVYEQYF
TRBJ1-5 | few | TRBV5-5 | . | TGTGCCAGCAGCTTGGCGGGTACGATTTATCAGCCCCAGCATTTT | CASSLAGTIYQPQHF
TRBJ2-7 | . | TRBV7-2 | TRBD2 | TGTGCCAGCAGCCCTCAAAGCGGGAGCCCTTGGGAGCAGTACTTC | CASSPQSGSPWEQYF
TRBJ2-1 | . | TRBV20-1 | . | TGCAGTGCTCACCGACTAGACGGCTACAATGAGCAGTTCTTC | CSAHRLDGYNEQFF
TRBJ1-5 | few | TRBV20-1 | . | TGCAGTGCTAGCGGACGGGACAATCAGCCCCAGCATTTT | CSASGRDNQPQHF
TRBJ2-7 | . | TRBV7-6 | . | TGTGCCAGCAGCTTAATGGGGGCCGAGCAGTACTTC | CASSLMGAEQYF
TRBJ2-1 | . | TRBV7-2 | TRBD2 | TGTGCCAGCAGCCCTACTAGCGCCTACAATGAGCAGTTCTTC | CASSPTSAYNEQFF
TRBJ2-7 | few | TRBV24-1 | TRBD2 | TGTGCCGTACAGACTAGCGGGAGCTCCTACGAGCAGTACTTC | CAVQTSGSSYEQYF
TRBJ2-3 | few | TRBV5-1 | . | TGCGCCAGCAGCTTGAATACACCAGATACGCAGTATTTT | CASSLNTPDTQYF
TRBJ2-1 | few | TRBV3-1 | . | TGTGCCAGCAGCCAAGTGGCGAGGGTGTACAATGAGCAGTTCTTC | CASSQVARVYNEQFF
TRBJ1-2 | . | TRBV7-2 | . | TGTGCCAGCAGCTTTGGCAGTTCTTATGGCTACACCTTC | CASSFGSSYGYTF
TRBJ1-1 | . | TRBV6-1 | . | TGTGCCAGCAGTGGGCGAACAGGGTGGCAGAACACTGAAGCTTTCTTT | CASSGRTGWQNTEAFF
TRBJ2-1 | . | TRBV4-3 | . | TGCGCCAGCAGCCAAGTAGGCCAGTACAATGAGCAGTTCTTC | CASSQVGQYNEQFF
TRBJ1-4 | few | TRBV20-1 | . | TGCAGTGCTAGACAACAGGGAGGTAATGAAAAACTGTTTTTT | CSARQQGGNEKLFF
TRBJ2-3 | . | TRBV7-3 | . | TGTGCCAGCAGCCAGCCAGGGGCAGATACGCAGTATTTT | CASSQPGADTQYF
TRBJ2-1 | few | TRBV28 | TRBD2 | TGTGCCAGCAGTCCCCTGCTTAGCGGGGAAGTCTCCTACAATGAGCAGTTCTTC | CASSPLLSGEVSYNEQFF
TRBJ1-2 | . | TRBV20-1 | . | TGCAGTGCTAGATTCCTAGGGGGTATCGGCTATGGCTACACCTTC | CSARFLGGIGYGYTF
TRBJ1-1 | . | TRBV29-1 | . | TGCAGCGTTGAAGTCCTGACCGGGACTGAAGCTTTCTTT | CSVEVLTGTEAFF
TRBJ2-1 | many | TRBV20-1 | TRBD1 | TGCAGTGCTAGAGATGTCGGACAGGGGGTATACAATGAGCAGTTCTTC | CSARDVGQGVYNEQFF
TRBJ1-6 | few | TRBV9 | TRBD1 | TGTGCCAGCAGCGTAGGGACAGGGGTGGAGTCACCCCTCCACTTT | CASSVGTGVESPLHF
TRBJ1-1 | . | TRBV11-3 | . | TGTGCCAGCAGGGTCAGGGAGGGCACTGAAGCTTTCTTT | CASRVREGTEAFF
TRBJ2-7 | . | TRBV20-1 | TRBD1 | TGCAGTGCTCCACACAACACCGGGACAGGGTTTCGGCAGTACTTC | CSAPHNTGTGFRQYF
TRBJ1-2 | few | TRBV12-3/TRBV12-4 | . | TGTGCCAGCAGTTTAAGGGCAGTTGATGGCTACACCTTC | CASSLRAVDGYTF
TRBJ2-3 | many | TRBV15 | . | TGTGCCACCCGTTCAGGGAGCACAGATACGCAGTATTTT | CATRSGSTDTQYF
TRBJ2-7 | . | TRBV7-9 | . | TGTGCCAGCAGCTGGGATTATGAGAGAGAGCAGTACTTC | CASSWDYEREQYF
TRBJ2-6 | few | TRBV15 | TRBD1 | TGTGCCACCAGCAGAGATCATTCCCTACAGGGGGCCTATACCCCTGGGGCCAACGTCCTGACTTTC | CATSRDHSLQGAYTPGANVLTF
TRBJ1-1 | . | TRBV5-1 | TRBD1 | TGCGCCAGCAGCGCGGGACAGGGAGGGACTGAAGCTTTCTTT | CASSAGQGGTEAFF
TRBJ1-2 | . | TRBV20-1 | . | TGCAGTGCTAGAGTGGTCGGCTATGGCTACACCTTC | CSARVVGYGYTF
TRBJ2-3 | . | TRBV19 | TRBD2 | TGTGCCAGTAGTCAGCGGGACCCCGCAGATACGCAGTATTTT | CASSQRDPADTQYF
TRBJ2-1 | many | TRBV5-1 | . | TGCGCCAGCAGCTTGGGAATTGGGGGCCTCTCCTACAATGAGCAGTTCTTC | CASSLGIGGLSYNEQFF
TRBJ2-1 | many | TRBV20-1 | . | TGCAGTGCTAGTCCCCCGGCAGGAAGGGTCTACAATGAGCAGTTCTTC | CSASPPAGRVYNEQFF
TRBJ2-5 | . | TRBV2 | . | TGTGCCAGCACCGCCGGGGAACGCGAGACCCAGTACTTC | CASTAGERETQYF
TRBJ1-1 | few | TRBV12-3/TRBV12-4 | TRBD1 | TGTGCCAGCAATCCGAGGGACAGGAGTATAGAGGGGACTGAAGCTTTCTTT | CASNPRDRSIEGTEAFF
TRBJ2-2 | many | TRBV10-3 | TRBD1 | TGTGCCATACAAGACCGGGACAGAGCGAACACCGGGGAGCTGTTTTTT | CAIQDRDRANTGELFF